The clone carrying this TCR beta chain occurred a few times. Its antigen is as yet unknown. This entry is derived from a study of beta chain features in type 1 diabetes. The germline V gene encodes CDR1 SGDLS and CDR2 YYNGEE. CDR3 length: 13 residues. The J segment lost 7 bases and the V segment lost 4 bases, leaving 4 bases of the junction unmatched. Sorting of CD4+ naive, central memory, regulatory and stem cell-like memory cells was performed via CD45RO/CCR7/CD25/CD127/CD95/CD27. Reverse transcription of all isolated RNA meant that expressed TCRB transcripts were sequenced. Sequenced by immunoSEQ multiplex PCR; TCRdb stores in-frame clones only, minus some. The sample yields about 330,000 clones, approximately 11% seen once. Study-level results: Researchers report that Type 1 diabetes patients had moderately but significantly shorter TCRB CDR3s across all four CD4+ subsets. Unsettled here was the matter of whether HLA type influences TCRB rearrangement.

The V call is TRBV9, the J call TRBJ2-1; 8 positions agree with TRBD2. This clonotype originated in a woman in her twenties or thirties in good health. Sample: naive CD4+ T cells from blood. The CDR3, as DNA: TGTGCCAGCAGCCCTATAGCGGGGAATGAGCAGTTCTTC. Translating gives CASSPIAGNEQFF. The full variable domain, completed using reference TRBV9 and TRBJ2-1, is DSGVTQTPKHLITATGQRVTLRCSPRSGDLSVYWYQQSLDQGLQFLIQYYNGEERAKGNILERFSAQQFPDLHSELNLSSLELGDSALYFCASSPIAGNEQFFGPGTRLTVL.